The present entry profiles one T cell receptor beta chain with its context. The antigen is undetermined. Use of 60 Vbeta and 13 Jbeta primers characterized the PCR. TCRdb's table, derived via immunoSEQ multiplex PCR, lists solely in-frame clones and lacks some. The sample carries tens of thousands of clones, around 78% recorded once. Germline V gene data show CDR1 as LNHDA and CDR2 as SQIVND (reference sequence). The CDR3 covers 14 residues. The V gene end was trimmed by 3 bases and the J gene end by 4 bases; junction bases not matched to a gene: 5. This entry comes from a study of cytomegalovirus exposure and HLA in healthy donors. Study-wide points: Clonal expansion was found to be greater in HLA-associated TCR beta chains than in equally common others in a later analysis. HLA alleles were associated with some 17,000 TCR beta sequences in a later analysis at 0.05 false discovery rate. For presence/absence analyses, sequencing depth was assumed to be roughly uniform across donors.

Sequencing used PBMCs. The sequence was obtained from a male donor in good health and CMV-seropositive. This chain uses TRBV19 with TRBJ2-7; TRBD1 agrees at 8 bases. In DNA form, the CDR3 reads TGTGCCAGTAGTATGCAGGACAGGGTTTACGAGCAGTACTTC. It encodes CASSMQDRVYEQYF.